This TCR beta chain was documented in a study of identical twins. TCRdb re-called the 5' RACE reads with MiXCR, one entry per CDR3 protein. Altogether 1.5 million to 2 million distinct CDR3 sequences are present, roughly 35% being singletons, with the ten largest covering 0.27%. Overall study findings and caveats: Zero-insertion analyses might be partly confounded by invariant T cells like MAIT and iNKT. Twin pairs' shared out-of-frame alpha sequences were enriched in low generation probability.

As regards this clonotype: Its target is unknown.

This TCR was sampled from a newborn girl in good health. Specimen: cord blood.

CDR3 in amino acids: CASSFSPAIFDNEQYF. CDR3 nucleotide sequence: TGCGCCAGCAGCTTTAGCCCGGCGATTTTCGACAATGAGCAGTACTTC. V usage is TRBV5-1 and J usage is TRBJ2-5; D gene ambiguous. There are 16 residues in the CDR3. The V gene lost 2 bases and the J gene lost 11 bases, with 25 bases spanning the gap. Germline lookup yields CDR1 SGHRS and CDR2 YFSETQ. Together with reference TRBV5-1 and TRBJ2-5, the CDR3 gives the full variable domain: KAGVTQTPRYLIKTRGQQVTLSCSPISGHRSVSWYQQTPGQGLQFLFEYFSETQRNKGNFPGRFSGRQFSNSRSEMNVSTLELGDSALYLCASSFSPAIFDNEQYFGPGTRLLVL.